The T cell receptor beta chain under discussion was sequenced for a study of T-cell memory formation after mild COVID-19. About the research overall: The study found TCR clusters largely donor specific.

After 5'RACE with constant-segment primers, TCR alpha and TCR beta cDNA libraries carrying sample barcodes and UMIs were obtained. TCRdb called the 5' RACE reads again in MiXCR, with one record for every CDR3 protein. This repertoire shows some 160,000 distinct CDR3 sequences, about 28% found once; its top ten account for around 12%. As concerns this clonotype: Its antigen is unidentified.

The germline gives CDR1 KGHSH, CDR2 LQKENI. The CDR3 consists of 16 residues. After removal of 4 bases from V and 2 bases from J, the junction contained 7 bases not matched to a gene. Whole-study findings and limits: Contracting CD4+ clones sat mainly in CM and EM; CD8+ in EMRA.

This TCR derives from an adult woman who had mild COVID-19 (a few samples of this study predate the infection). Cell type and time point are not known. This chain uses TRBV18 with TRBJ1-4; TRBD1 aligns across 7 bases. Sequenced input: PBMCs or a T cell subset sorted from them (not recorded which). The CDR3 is CASSLTGRGTNEKLFF. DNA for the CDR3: TGTGCCAGCTCACTCACTGGCAGGGGGACTAATGAAAAACTGTTTTTT.